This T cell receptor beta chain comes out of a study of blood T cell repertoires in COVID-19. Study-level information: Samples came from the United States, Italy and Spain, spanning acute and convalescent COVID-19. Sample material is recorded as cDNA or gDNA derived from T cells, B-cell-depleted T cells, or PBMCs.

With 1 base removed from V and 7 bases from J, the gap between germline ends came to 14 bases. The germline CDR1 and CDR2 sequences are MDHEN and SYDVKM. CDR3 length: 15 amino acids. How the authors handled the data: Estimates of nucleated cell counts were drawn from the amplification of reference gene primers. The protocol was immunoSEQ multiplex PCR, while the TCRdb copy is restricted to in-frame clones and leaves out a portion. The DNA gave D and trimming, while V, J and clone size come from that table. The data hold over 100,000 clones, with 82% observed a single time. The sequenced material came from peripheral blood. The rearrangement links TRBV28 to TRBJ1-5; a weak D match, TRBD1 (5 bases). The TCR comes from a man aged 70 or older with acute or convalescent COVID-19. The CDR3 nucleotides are TGTGCCAGCAGTTTATTTGGGCAGGGTGGCCAGCCCCAGCATTTT. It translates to CASSLFGQGGQPQHF.